Each of the 20 T cell receptor beta chains below was sequenced from the same sample in a study of cytomegalovirus exposure and HLA in healthy donors. A multiplex PCR was run with 60 Vbeta primers and 13 Jbeta primers. Profiled with immunoSEQ multiplex PCR; TCRdb holds only in-frame clones, not every one. The repertoire holds 90,000 to 120,000 clones, with around 74% as singletons. Sequencing input: PBMCs. The receptor set was obtained from a woman aged 40 to 49 in good health and CMV-seropositive.

The J gene is TRBJ1-6, the V gene TRBV18; D perhaps matches TRBD1 (5 bases). The length of the CDR3 is 16 residues. Trimming shortened V by 6 bases and J by 0 bases, and 12 bases separated the two germline ends. CDR1 and CDR2 from the germline V gene are KGHSH and LQKENI. This CDR3 reads CASSSGGSSYNSPLHF. The CDR3 region has the DNA TGTGCCAGCTCGTCGGGGGGGAGCTCCTATAATTCACCCCTCCACTTT.

Here the CDR3 reads CASSYTRGLNSPLHF. Written as DNA, the CDR3 is TGTGCCAGCAGTTACACCCGAGGACTGAATTCACCCCTCCACTTT. This chain connects TRBV6-6 to TRBJ1-6; D is ambiguous. The germline V and J ends were trimmed by 2 bases and 7 bases, with 12 bases remaining between them. Germline CDR1 MNHNY, CDR2 SVGAGI (reference sequence). This CDR3 comprises 15 residues.

V is TRBV30 and J is TRBJ2-6, with a tentative D call TRBD2 (6 bases). The CDR3 is made up of 17 amino acids. The germline V gene encodes CDR1 GTSNPN and CDR2 SVGIG (reference sequence). V was trimmed by 0 bases and J by 2 bases, leaving 14 bases between them. This chain's CDR3 is CAWSVWVAGTGANVLTF. CDR3 in DNA: TGTGCCTGGAGTGTATGGGTTGCGGGGACTGGGGCCAACGTCCTGACTTTC.

This clone was found once. The chain recombines TRBV23-1 with TRBJ2-3; TRBD1 aligns across 7 bases. TRBV23-1 is treated as an ORF (open reading frame) with a function not yet certain. V dropped 2 bases and J dropped 0; count of bases not matched to a gene: 2. There are 15 residues in the CDR3. DNA of the CDR3: TGCGCCAGCAGTCAAGACAGGGAGAGCACAGATACGCAGTATTTT. Amino acid sequence: CASSQDRESTDTQYF.

The table lists this clone with a count of one. The V and J genes are TRBV7-3 and TRBJ2-1, with TRBD2 matching over 15 bases. CDR3 size: 19 residues. Trimming removed 5 bases from V and 0 bases from J; junction bases left unmatched: 8. In germline, CDR1 is SGHTA, CDR2 FQGTGA. Here the CDR3 reads CASSGLGLAGGSSYNEQFF. CDR3 bases: TGTGCCAGCAGCGGTTTGGGACTAGCGGGGGGAAGCTCCTACAATGAGCAGTTCTTC.

The chain has TRBV19 and TRBJ1-2; D is unclear. With 3 bases removed from V and 1 base from J, the gap between germline ends came to 12 bases. The V gene's germline CDR1 is LNHDA and CDR2 SQIVND (reference sequence). The length of the CDR3 is 15 residues. CDR3 loop: CASSILHGLNYGYTF. CDR3 coding DNA: TGTGCCAGTAGTATTCTTCATGGGCTTAACTATGGCTACACCTTC.

This chain uses TRBV5-1 with TRBJ1-6; 9 bases are shared with TRBD1. The V gene's germline CDR1 is SGHRS and CDR2 YFSETQ. V was clipped by 4 bases and J by 9 bases; unmatched bases: 5. The CDR3 covers 14 residues. CDR3 bases: TGCGCCAGCAGCCGGGACAGGGCGGGTTCACCCCTCCACTTT. As protein: CASSRDRAGSPLHF.

The chain carries TRBV10-1 and TRBJ2-7, with 9 bases that match TRBD2. Trimming took 2 bases from V and 2 from J; bases not matched to a gene: 1. The CDR3 is made up of 14 amino acids. The V gene's germline CDR1 is WNHNN and CDR2 SYGVQD (reference sequence). The CDR3 DNA follows: TGCGCCAGCAGTGAGGCTAGCGGGGCCTACGAGCAGTACTTC. Protein: CASSEASGAYEQYF.

The chain joins TRBV5-6 to TRBJ1-2; 8 nucleotides agree with TRBD1. Germline V gene lookup returns CDR1 SGHDT and CDR2 YYEEEE. The CDR3 spans 14 residues. With V trimmed by 4 bases and J by 5 bases, 7 bases remained unmatched. The CDR3 is CASSQDRASYGYTF. The CDR3 DNA reads as TGTGCCAGCAGCCAGGACAGGGCTTCATATGGCTACACCTTC. Combining the CDR3 with reference TRBV5-6 and TRBJ1-2 gives the whole variable domain DAGVTQSPTHLIKTRGQQVTLRCSPKSGHDTVSWYQQALGQGPQFIFQYYEEEERQRGNFPDRFSGHQFPNYSSELNVNALLLGDSALYLCASSQDRASYGYTFGSGTRLTVV.

The rearrangement joins TRBV5-1 to TRBJ2-5; 11 bases line up with TRBD1. The ends lost 2 bases at V and 4 bases at J; junction bases unmatched: 7. The length of the CDR3 is 16 residues. Germline V lookup: CDR1 SGHRS, CDR2 YFSETQ. DNA for the CDR3: TGCGCCAGCAGCTTAACCGGGACAGGGGGGGGAGAGACCCAGTACTTC. Translation: CASSLTGTGGGETQYF.

CDR3 coding DNA: TGTGCCAGCAGTCCTATCTACCAGCCCCAGCATTTT. Translated, it gives CASSPIYQPQHF. The rearrangement uses TRBV6-6 and TRBJ1-5; the D is unclear. The CDR3 totals 12 residues. Trimming stripped 5 bases from V and 7 bases from J, with 9 bases between. The germline V gene encodes CDR1 MNHNY and CDR2 SVGAGI (reference sequence).

The rearrangement links TRBV28 to TRBJ2-7; no firm D call. The CDR3 has 11 amino acids. CDR1 and CDR2 from the germline V gene are MDHEN and SYDVKM. Between the trimmed V and J ends, which lost 7 bases and 5 bases, there was a span of 9 bases. This chain's CDR3 is CASNWAHEQYF. The CDR3 region has the DNA TGTGCCAGCAATTGGGCCCACGAGCAGTACTTC.

The V gene is TRBV6-1, the J gene TRBJ1-1; 7 bases map to TRBD1. With V trimmed by 2 bases and J by 7 bases, 7 bases remained unmatched. The CDR3 consists of 14 residues. Germline V gene data show CDR1 as MNHNS and CDR2 as SASEGT. CDR3 nucleotide sequence: TGTGCCAGCAGTGAAACGGGACAGCCGAGTGAAGCTTTCTTT. This sequence encodes CASSETGQPSEAFF.

The chain joins TRBV15 to TRBJ2-5; possibly TRBD2 for D (7 bases). Looked up from germline, CDR1 is LNHNV and CDR2 is YYDKDF (reference sequence). This CDR3 has 13 residues. The V gene lost 2 bases and the J gene lost 5 bases, with 9 bases spanning the gap. Written as DNA, the CDR3 is TGTGCCACCAGCAGAAAGGGGGGGGAGACCCAGTACTTC. Protein product: CATSRKGGETQYF.

The CDR3 here is CAWSVTGSYSGANVLTF. The CDR3 nucleotides read TGTGCCTGGAGTGTAACAGGGTCCTACTCTGGGGCCAACGTCCTGACTTTC. The chain links TRBV30 to TRBJ2-6; tentative D call: TRBD1 (6 bases). V was clipped by 0 bases and J by 0 bases, with 12 bases between them. CDR3 length equals 17 residues. CDR1 is GTSNPN, CDR2 SVGIG, per germline (reference sequence).

This clone was counted a few times. The V call is TRBV19, the J call TRBJ1-2; 7 positions agree with TRBD1. The germline V gene has CDR1 LNHDA and CDR2 SQIVND (reference sequence). This CDR3 region has 13 residues. Germline trimming cut 5 bases from V and 3 bases from J; bases unmatched to any gene: 3. The CDR3 DNA is TGTGCCAGTAGTTTCCAGGGGGACTATGGCTACACCTTC. Translation gives CASSFQGDYGYTF. Full variable domain (remainder filled in from reference TRBV19 and TRBJ1-2): DGGITQSPKYLFRKEGQNVTLSCEQNLNHDAMYWYRQDPGQGLRLIYYSQIVNDFQKGDIAEGYSVSREKKESFPLTVTSAQKNPTAFYLCASSFQGDYGYTFGSGTRLTVV.

This clone was picked up a small number of times. The J gene is TRBJ2-1, the V gene TRBV6-5; maybe TRBD1 (6 bases). The CDR3 covers 13 residues. V was trimmed by 4 bases and J by 10 bases, leaving 14 bases between them. Germline CDR1 is MNHEY and CDR2 is SVGAGI. The CDR3 coding sequence is TGTGCCAGCAGTTCCGGGGAGAGGGGGGAGCAGTTCTTC. Residues: CASSSGERGEQFF.

This rearrangement joins TRBV6-5 to TRBJ1-2; D perhaps matches TRBD1 (6 bases). The CDR3 is made up of 14 amino acids. Germline CDR1 MNHEY, CDR2 SVGAGI. V lost 6 bases to trimming and J lost 5 bases, with 16 bases between them. CDR3 sequence (DNA): TGTGCCAGCAGACAAACAGGGATTCAATATGGCTACACCTTC. Translated: CASRQTGIQYGYTF.

The gene calls are TRBV18 and TRBJ2-1, with TRBD1 identical over 9 bases. Germline-derived CDR1 and CDR2 are KGHSH and LQKENI. The CDR3 spans 15 residues. The junction had 7 bases not matched to a gene; V was cut back by 6 bases and J by 4 bases. The CDR3 protein is CASSQTGGPYNEQFF. Written as DNA, the CDR3 is TGTGCCAGCTCTCAAACAGGGGGCCCTTACAATGAGCAGTTCTTC.

The chain links TRBV15 to TRBJ1-1; 7 nucleotides align to TRBD1. CDR1 LNHNV and CDR2 YYDKDF come from the germline V gene (reference sequence). Trimming at V came to 2 bases and at J to 5 bases, leaving 11 bases not matched to a gene. This CDR3 has 16 residues. This CDR3 reads CATSRSKGAGGTEAFF. As DNA, the CDR3 is TGTGCCACCAGCAGATCCAAGGGGGCGGGAGGTACTGAAGCTTTCTTT. Supplemented by reference TRBV15 and TRBJ1-1, the full variable domain reads DAMVIQNPRYQVTQFGKPVTLSCSQTLNHNVMYWYQQKSSQAPKLLFHYYDKDFNNEADTPDNFQSRRPNTSFCFLDIRSPGLGDTAMYLCATSRSKGAGGTEAFFGQGTRLTVV.